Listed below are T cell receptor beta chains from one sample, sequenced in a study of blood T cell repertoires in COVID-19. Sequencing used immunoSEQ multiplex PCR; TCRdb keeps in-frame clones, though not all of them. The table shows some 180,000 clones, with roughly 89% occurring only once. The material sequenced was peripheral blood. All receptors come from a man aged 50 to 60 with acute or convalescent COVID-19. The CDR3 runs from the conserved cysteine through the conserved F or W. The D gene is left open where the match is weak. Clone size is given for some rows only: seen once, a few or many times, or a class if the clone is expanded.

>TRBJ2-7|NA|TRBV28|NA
TGTGCCAGCAGTCTGAGGACAGGGCGGGGGGAGCAGTACTTC
CASSLRTGRGEQYF
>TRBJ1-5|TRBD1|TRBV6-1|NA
TGTGCCAGCAGTCGCACAGGGGGCTCCAATCAGCCCCAGCATTTT
CASSRTGGSNQPQHF
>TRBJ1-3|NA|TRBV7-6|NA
TGTGCCAGCAGCTTCCGAGCTCAATCTAGTAGCTCTGGAAACACCATATATTTT
CASSFRAQSSSSGNTIYF
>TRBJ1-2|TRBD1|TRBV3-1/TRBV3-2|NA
TGTGCCAGCAACAGACAGGGGCAGGGCTATGGCTACACCTTC
CASNRQGQGYGYTF
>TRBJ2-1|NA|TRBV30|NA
TGTGCCTGGAGCCACGGTGGGCTATACAATGAGCAGTTCTTC
CAWSHGGLYNEQFF
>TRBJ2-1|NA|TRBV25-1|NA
TGTGCCAGCAGTGCTTCGTCGGGGTACAATGAGCAGTTCTTC
CASSASSGYNEQFF
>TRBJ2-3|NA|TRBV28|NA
TGTGCCAGCAGTTTAGTGGCAAGTGTATACACAGATACGCAGTATTTT
CASSLVASVYTDTQYF
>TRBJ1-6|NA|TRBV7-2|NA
TGTGCCAGCAGCTTAGCCGACGGGTCACCCCTCCACTTT
CASSLADGSPLHF
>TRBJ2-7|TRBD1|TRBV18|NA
TGTGCCAGCTCACCGGGACAGGACTACGAGCAGTACTTC
CASSPGQDYEQYF
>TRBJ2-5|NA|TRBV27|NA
TGTGCCAGCAGCATCCACCCCTGGGAGCCCCAGTACTTC
CASSIHPWEPQYF
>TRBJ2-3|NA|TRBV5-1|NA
TGCGCCAGCAGCTTGGGGGGACTGCCGGGAGATACGCAGTATTTT
CASSLGGLPGDTQYF
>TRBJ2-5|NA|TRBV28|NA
TGTGCCAGCAGTTTGGCACCAGGGTTCCGAGAGACCCAGTACTTC
CASSLAPGFRETQYF
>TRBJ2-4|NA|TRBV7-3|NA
TGTGCCAGCAGCTTACTGGGGGGGCCCGGTATCCAAAACATTCAGTACTTC
CASSLLGGPGIQNIQYF
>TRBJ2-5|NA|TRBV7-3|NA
TGTGCCAGCAGCTCGCAGGGTTCCGGGACCCAGTACTTC
CASSSQGSGTQYF
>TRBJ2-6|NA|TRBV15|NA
TGTGCCACCAGCAGAGATATGGGGGGCTCTGGGGCCAACGTCCTGACTTTC
CATSRDMGGSGANVLTF
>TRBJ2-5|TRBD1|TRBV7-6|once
TGTGCCAGCAGCTTAGGACAGGGGGCTTGGGGAGAGACCCAGTACTTC
CASSLGQGAWGETQYF
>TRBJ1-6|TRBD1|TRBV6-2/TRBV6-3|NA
TGTGCCAGCAGTGGACAGGGGTTTCGTATTTCACCCCTCCACTTT
CASSGQGFRISPLHF
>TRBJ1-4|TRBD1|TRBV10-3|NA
TGTGCCATCAGTGACCTAAAGGGACAGGAGGTAGAAAAACTGTTTTTT
CAISDLKGQEVEKLFF
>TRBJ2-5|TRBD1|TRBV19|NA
TGTGCCAGTAGGCCGGGACAGGGGGAAGGGGAGACCCAGTACTTC
CASRPGQGEGETQYF
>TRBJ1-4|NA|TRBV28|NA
TGTGCCAGCAGTTTCTCCGGGACACCCAGTGAAAAACTGTTTTTT
CASSFSGTPSEKLFF
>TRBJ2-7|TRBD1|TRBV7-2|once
TGTGCCAGCAGCTTTCTACTTCCCGGACAGGGTAGAACTTACGAGCAGTACTTC
CASSFLLPGQGRTYEQYF
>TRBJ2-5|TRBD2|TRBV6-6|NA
TGTGCCAGCAGAATAGCGGGAGGCGGCCAAGAGACCCAGTACTTC
CASRIAGGGQETQYF
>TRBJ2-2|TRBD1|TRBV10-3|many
TGTGCCATCAGGAATGACAGGGCCCTAGATACCGGGGAGCTGTTTTTT
CAIRNDRALDTGELFF
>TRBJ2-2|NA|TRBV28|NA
TGTGCCAGCACCGAATGGGGGGGGCTCGGCACCGGGGAGCTGTTTTTT
CASTEWGGLGTGELFF
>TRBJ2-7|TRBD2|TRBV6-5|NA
TGTGCCAGCACCCAGGGACTAGCGGACTACGAGCAGTACTTC
CASTQGLADYEQYF
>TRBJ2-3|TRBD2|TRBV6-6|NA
TGTGCCAGCAGTTACCCCCGGGAGGTGTCAGATACGCAGTATTTT
CASSYPREVSDTQYF
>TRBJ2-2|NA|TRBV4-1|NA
TGCGCCAGCAGCTACGACAGGACCCCCGGGGAGCTGTTTTTT
CASSYDRTPGELFF
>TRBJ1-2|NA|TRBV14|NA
TGTGCCAGCAGCCGATGGCGCGGGGGCATCGACTATGGCTACACCTTC
CASSRWRGGIDYGYTF
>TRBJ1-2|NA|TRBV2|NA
TGTGCCAGCAGTGAGGAACCCGGCGGAGGCTACACCTTC
CASSEEPGGGYTF
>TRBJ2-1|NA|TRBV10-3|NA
TGTGCCATCAGTGAGTCAGCCCCAGGGGCCTACAATGAGCAGTTCTTC
CAISESAPGAYNEQFF